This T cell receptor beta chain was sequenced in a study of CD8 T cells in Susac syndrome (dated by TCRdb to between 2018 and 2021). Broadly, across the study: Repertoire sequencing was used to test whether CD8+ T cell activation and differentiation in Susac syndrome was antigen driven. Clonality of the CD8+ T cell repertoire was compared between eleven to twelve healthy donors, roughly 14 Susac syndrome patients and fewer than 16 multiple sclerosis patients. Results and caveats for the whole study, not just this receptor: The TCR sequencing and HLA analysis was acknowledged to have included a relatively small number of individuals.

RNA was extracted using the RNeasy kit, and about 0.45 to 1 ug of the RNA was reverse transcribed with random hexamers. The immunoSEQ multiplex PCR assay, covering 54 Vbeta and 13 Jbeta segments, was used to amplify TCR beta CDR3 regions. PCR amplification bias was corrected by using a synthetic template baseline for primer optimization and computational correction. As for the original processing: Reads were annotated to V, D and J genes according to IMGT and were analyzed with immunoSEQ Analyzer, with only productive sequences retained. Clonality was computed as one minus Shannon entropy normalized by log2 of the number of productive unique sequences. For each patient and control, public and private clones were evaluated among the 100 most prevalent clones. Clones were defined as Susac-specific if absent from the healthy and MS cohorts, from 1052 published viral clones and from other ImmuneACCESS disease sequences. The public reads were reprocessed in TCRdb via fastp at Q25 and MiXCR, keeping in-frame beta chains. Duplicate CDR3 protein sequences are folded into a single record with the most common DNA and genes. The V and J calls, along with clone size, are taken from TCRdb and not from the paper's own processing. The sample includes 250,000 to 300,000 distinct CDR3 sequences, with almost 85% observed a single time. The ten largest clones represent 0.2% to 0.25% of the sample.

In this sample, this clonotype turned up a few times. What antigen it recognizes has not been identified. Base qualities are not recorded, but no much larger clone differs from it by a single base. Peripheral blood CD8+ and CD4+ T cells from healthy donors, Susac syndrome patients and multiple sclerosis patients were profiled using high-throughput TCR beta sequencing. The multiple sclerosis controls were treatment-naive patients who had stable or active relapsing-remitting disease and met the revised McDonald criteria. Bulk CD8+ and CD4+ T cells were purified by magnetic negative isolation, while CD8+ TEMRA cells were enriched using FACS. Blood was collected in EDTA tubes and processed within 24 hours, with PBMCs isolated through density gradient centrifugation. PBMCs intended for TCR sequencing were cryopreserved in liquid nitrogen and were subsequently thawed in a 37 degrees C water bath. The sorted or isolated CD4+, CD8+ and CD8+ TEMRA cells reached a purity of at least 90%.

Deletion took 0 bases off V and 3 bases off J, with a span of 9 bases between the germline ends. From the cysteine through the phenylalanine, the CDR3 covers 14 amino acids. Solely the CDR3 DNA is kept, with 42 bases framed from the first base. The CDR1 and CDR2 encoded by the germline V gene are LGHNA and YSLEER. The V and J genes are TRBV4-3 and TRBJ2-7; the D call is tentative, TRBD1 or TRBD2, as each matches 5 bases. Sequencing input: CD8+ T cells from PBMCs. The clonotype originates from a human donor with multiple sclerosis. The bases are TGCGCCAGCAGCCAAGACGGGGCTGACTACGAGCAGTACTTC. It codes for CASSQDGADYEQYF.